One sample yielded the 8 T cell receptor beta chains listed below, sequenced in a study of cytomegalovirus exposure and HLA in healthy donors. The PCR made use of 60 Vbeta and 13 Jbeta primers. The table came from immunoSEQ multiplex PCR; TCRdb's copy has only in-frame clones and leaves some out. This repertoire shows about 110,000 clones, 75% to 90% found once; its top ten account for less than 2%. Sequencing used PBMCs. The receptors were sampled from a man in his forties or fifties in good health and CMV-seronegative.

This sequence joins TRBV5-6 and TRBJ1-5; D call uncertain. CDR1 is SGHDT, CDR2 YYEEEE, per germline. V was shortened by 1 base and J by 2 bases, with 13 bases between the two germline ends. The length of the CDR3 is 16 residues. The CDR3 protein is CASSLKSAGGNQPQHF. The CDR3 nucleotides read TGTGCCAGCAGCTTGAAGTCCGCCGGAGGCAATCAGCCCCAGCATTTT.

Notes on this clone: The sample holds other DNA sequences that translate to the same CDR3. The V gene is TRBV29-1, the J gene TRBJ2-5, with a weak D call TRBD2 (5 bases). V lost 3 bases and J 3 bases, leaving 8 bases between the germline ends. In germline, CDR1 is SQVTM, CDR2 ANQGSEA. The CDR3 runs 12 residues. Here the CDR3 reads CSVDRGEETQYF. CDR3 coding DNA: TGCAGCGTTGACCGGGGAGAAGAGACCCAGTACTTC.

This sequence joins TRBV28 and TRBJ1-5; 7 nucleotides match TRBD1. This CDR3 is built from 14 residues. J was trimmed by 7 bases and V by 3 bases; bases with no gene match: 6. CDR1 and CDR2 from the germline V gene are MDHEN and SYDVKM. The CDR3: CASSFLTGEQPQHF. CDR3 nucleotides: TGTGCCAGCAGTTTCTTAACAGGGGAACAGCCCCAGCATTTT.

The rearrangement links TRBV5-1 to TRBJ1-4; possible D gene TRBD1, 6 bases. Per the germline V gene, CDR1 is SGHRS and CDR2 is YFSETQ. Trimming left V 4 bases short and J 5 bases short, with 12 bases between. The CDR3 extends over 14 amino acids. CDR3 coding DNA: TGCGCCAGCAGCCCGGGACAAATCAATGAAAAACTGTTTTTT. Amino acids: CASSPGQINEKLFF. The full variable domain, its missing parts supplied by reference TRBV5-1 and TRBJ1-4, is KAGVTQTPRYLIKTRGQQVTLSCSPISGHRSVSWYQQTPGQGLQFLFEYFSETQRNKGNFPGRFSGRQFSNSRSEMNVSTLELGDSALYLCASSPGQINEKLFFGSGTQLSVL.

CDR3 in amino acids: CASRPDRVLMEQYF. The CDR3 DNA is TGTGCCAGCAGGCCCGACAGGGTTCTTATGGAGCAGTACTTC. This rearrangement joins TRBV6-5 to TRBJ2-7, with TRBD1 matching 7 bases. The CDR3 spans 14 residues. The V and J ends lost 6 bases and 7 bases, in that order; junction bases with no gene match: 12. The germline V gene has CDR1 MNHEY and CDR2 SVGAGI.

The chain carries TRBV29-1 and TRBJ2-5, with a possible D match to TRBD1 (5 bases). CDR1 is SQVTM, CDR2 ANQGSEA, per germline. Between the trimmed V and J ends, which lost 5 bases and 4 bases, there was a span of 14 bases. The CDR3 is made up of 13 amino acids. CDR3: CSVRAGKGETQYF. In DNA form, the CDR3 reads TGCAGCGTTAGGGCAGGGAAAGGAGAGACCCAGTACTTC.

J is TRBJ1-2 and V is TRBV7-2; 10 nucleotides align to TRBD1. With V trimmed by 4 bases and J by 3 bases, 2 bases remained unmatched. The germline gives CDR1 SGHTA, CDR2 FQGNSA. This CDR3 spans 14 amino acids. Written as DNA, the CDR3 is TGTGCCAGCAGCTACGGGACAGGGGACTATGGCTACACCTTC. It yields the protein CASSYGTGDYGYTF.

This clone was seen only once. This rearrangement joins TRBV6-5 to TRBJ2-1, with D unclear. V lost 6 bases to trimming and J lost 0 bases, with 3 bases between them. Germline-derived CDR1 and CDR2 are MNHEY and SVGAGI. This CDR3 is 12 amino acids long. Written as DNA, the CDR3 is TGTGCCAGCAGGAGCTCCTACAATGAGCAGTTCTTC. Amino acid sequence: CASRSSYNEQFF.